A single sample gave rise to the 21 T cell receptor beta chains below, sequenced in a study of OX40 agonist ivuxolimab in advanced cancers. Repertoires were generated with immunoSEQ multiplex PCR, while TCRdb's copy carries only in-frame clones and drops some. The sample contains roughly 70,000 clones, roughly 88% of which appear only once. Specimen: CD4+ or CD8+ T cells sorted from blood, collected in a trial of the OX40 agonist ivuxolimab. All receptors come from an adult with an advanced solid tumor such as melanoma, head and neck, liver or kidney cancer.

This clone appeared a few times. The chain couples TRBV4-3 to TRBJ1-2; no definite D call. CDR1 and CDR2 from the germline V gene are LGHNA and YSLEER. The CDR3 is 15 amino acids. V dropped 0 bases and J dropped 0 bases, with 8 bases sitting between them. The CDR3 nucleotides read TGCGCCAGCAGCCAAGAACCGTACCCTAACTATGGCTACACCTTC. Translation gives CASSQEPYPNYGYTF.

The chain links TRBV6-6 to TRBJ1-4; TRBD1 matches at 10 bases. Losses at the gene ends were 6 bases for V and 9 bases for J; bases not matched to a gene: 7. The CDR3 spans 14 residues. The germline CDR1 and CDR2 sequences are MNHNY and SVGAGI (reference sequence). CDR3 in amino acids: CASSHGDRGQKLFF. CDR3 bases: TGTGCCAGCAGCCACGGGGACAGGGGCCAAAAACTGTTTTTT.

This clone was picked up one time. The chain uses TRBV11-2 and TRBJ2-7; 9 nucleotides line up with TRBD1. The CDR3 sequence is 14 residues long. The J segment lost 2 bases and the V segment lost 5 bases, leaving 4 bases of the junction unmatched. Per the germline V gene, CDR1 is SGHAT and CDR2 is FQNNGV. The CDR3 spells CASSPGTGPYEQYF. DNA for the CDR3: TGTGCCAGCAGCCCAGGGACAGGGCCCTACGAGCAGTACTTC.

The genes are TRBV7-2 and TRBJ2-1; no firm D call. The V gene lost 5 bases and the J gene lost 5 bases, with 13 bases spanning the gap. The CDR3 runs 14 residues. CDR1 SGHTA and CDR2 FQGNSA come from the germline V gene. The CDR3 DNA follows: TGTGCCAGCAGCGTGACACCTTACCACAATGAGCAGTTCTTC. Translation: CASSVTPYHNEQFF.

This clone has only a few counts. This chain uses TRBV28 with TRBJ1-2, with 9 nucleotides matching TRBD1. There are 15 residues in the CDR3. Germline V gene sequence: CDR1 MDHEN, CDR2 SYDVKM. V trimming: 4 bases; J trimming: 2 bases; junction bases outside the gene matches: 5. In DNA, the CDR3 is TGTGCCAGCAGTTCGGGACAGGGAGTAAACTATGGCTACACCTTC. Its protein is CASSSGQGVNYGYTF.

This clone was found once. This rearrangement joins TRBV7-9 to TRBJ1-4; D possibly corresponds to TRBD1 (6 bases). CDR1 and CDR2 from the germline V gene are SEHNR and FQNEAQ (reference sequence). Trimming cost V 3 bases and J 5 bases, with 10 bases left between them. The CDR3 is made up of 14 amino acids. This CDR3 reads CASSFAQGNEKLFF. DNA of the CDR3: TGTGCCAGCAGCTTTGCACAGGGAAATGAAAAACTGTTTTTT. Based on the CDR3 plus reference TRBV7-9 and TRBJ1-4, the full variable domain is DTGVSQNPRHKITKRGQNVTFRCDPISEHNRLYWYRQTLGQGPEFLTYFQNEAQLEKSRLLSDRFSAERPKGSFSTLEIQRTEQGDSAMYLCASSFAQGNEKLFFGSGTQLSVL.

The chain recombines TRBV7-2 with TRBJ2-1, with D tentatively TRBD1 (5 bases). The germline V gene encodes CDR1 SGHTA and CDR2 FQGNSA. The CDR3 runs to 13 residues. The ends were cut back, 2 bases at V and 8 bases at J, with 10 bases in the middle. CDR3 in DNA: TGTGCCAGCAGCTTATGGCAGGGTGATGAGCAGTTCTTC. The encoded protein is CASSLWQGDEQFF. Full variable domain (rest looked up from reference TRBV7-2 and TRBJ2-1): GAGVSQSPSNKVTEKGKDVELRCDPISGHTALYWYRQSLGQGLEFLIYFQGNSAPDKSGLPSDRFSAERTGGSVSTLTIQRTQQEDSAVYLCASSLWQGDEQFFGPGTRLTVL.

This chain joins TRBV9 and TRBJ2-3; 7 bases are shared with TRBD2. V trimming: 3 bases; J trimming: 1 base; junction bases outside the gene matches: 8. The CDR3 is 16 amino acids. From germline, CDR1 is SGDLS and CDR2 YYNGEE. CDR3 amino acids: CASSGSEGGGTDTQYF. The CDR3 DNA reads as TGTGCCAGCAGCGGCTCCGAGGGAGGGGGCACAGATACGCAGTATTTT.

CDR3 in amino acids: CASSLGTIQETQYF. For the CDR3, the DNA is TGTGCCAGCAGCTTAGGGACTATACAAGAGACCCAGTACTTC. The chain has TRBV7-2 and TRBJ2-5; a possible D gene is TRBD2 (6 bases). The CDR3 covers 14 residues. V was pared by 1 base and J by 2 bases, with 8 bases between. CDR1 SGHTA and CDR2 FQGNSA come from the germline V gene.

The V call is TRBV29-1, the J call TRBJ1-1; D remains unclear. Germline V lookup: CDR1 SQVTM, CDR2 ANQGSEA. The length of the CDR3 is 14 residues. Trimming shortened V by 0 bases and J by 0 bases, and 8 bases separated the two germline ends. The CDR3 sequence is CSVEDWEMNTEAFF. CDR3 in DNA: TGCAGCGTTGAAGATTGGGAGATGAACACTGAAGCTTTCTTT.

The V call is TRBV2, the J call TRBJ2-5; maybe TRBD2 (5 bases). V was pared by 8 bases and J by 4 bases, with 14 bases between. Germline values: CDR1 SNHLY, CDR2 FYNNEI. The length of the CDR3 is 13 residues. The CDR3 is CASVTGNRETQYF. CDR3 DNA sequence: TGTGCCAGCGTTACGGGGAATCGAGAGACCCAGTACTTC.

The rearrangement links TRBV5-5 to TRBJ2-2, with 10 positions matching TRBD1. V was pared by 4 bases and J by 2 bases, with 8 bases of the junction left unmatched. The V gene's germline CDR1 is SGHKS and CDR2 YYEKEE (reference sequence). The CDR3 contains 17 residues. Written as DNA, the CDR3 is TGTGCCAGCAGCCGGGACAGGGGCCGCTCCAACACCGGGGAGCTGTTTTTT. Translated: CASSRDRGRSNTGELFF.

The chain carries TRBV15 and TRBJ2-7; 8 positions agree with TRBD2. This CDR3 has 13 amino acids. CDR1 and CDR2 from the germline V gene are LNHNV and YYDKDF (reference sequence). V was pared by 6 bases and J by 3 bases, with 4 bases of the junction left unmatched. CDR3 sequence reads: CATSPTSDYEQYF. In DNA form, the CDR3 reads TGTGCCACCAGTCCGACTAGCGACTACGAGCAGTACTTC.

The genes are TRBV6-5 and TRBJ1-1; possibly TRBD1 for D (5 bases). The V end lost 5 bases, the J end lost 6 bases, and 16 bases lay between the germline ends. The CDR3 runs to 14 residues. Germline assignment: CDR1 MNHEY and CDR2 SVGAGI. The CDR3 DNA is TGTGCCAGCAGTGCCACCCTAAGGGACCCTGAAGCTTTCTTT. Its protein product is CASSATLRDPEAFF.

The chain recombines TRBV7-2 with TRBJ1-5; D is possibly TRBD1 (6 bases). V was clipped by 1 base and J by 1 base, with 20 bases between them. The germline V gene has CDR1 SGHTA and CDR2 FQGNSA. This CDR3 contains 19 residues. The CDR3 DNA follows: TGTGCCAGCAGCTTAGTTTTGGGCCTGGCAGGGGAGAGCAATCAGCCCCAGCATTTT. Amino acid sequence: CASSLVLGLAGESNQPQHF.

The rearrangement joins TRBV2 to TRBJ2-7; D is undetermined. The CDR3 is 14 residues long. Germline V gives CDR1 SNHLY, CDR2 FYNNEI. Trimming shortened V by 1 base and J by 2 bases, and 9 bases separated the two germline ends. CDR3 residues: CASSEGSLAYEQYF. CDR3 nucleotides: TGTGCCAGCAGTGAAGGGTCTCTCGCCTACGAGCAGTACTTC.

The chain has TRBV6-1 and TRBJ2-5; D is possibly TRBD2 (5 bases). The V gene lost 4 bases and the J gene lost 2 bases, with 8 bases spanning the gap. Germline values: CDR1 MNHNS, CDR2 SASEGT. The CDR3 loop spans 13 amino acids. The DNA for the CDR3 is TGTGCCAGCAGTGCGCAGCGGCAAGAGACCCAGTACTTC. As protein: CASSAQRQETQYF.

The chain carries TRBV27 and TRBJ2-4, with TRBD2 identical over 12 bases. V gave up 5 bases and J gave up 3 bases; unmatched junction bases: 11. CDR1 is MNHEY, CDR2 SMNVEV, per germline (reference sequence). CDR3 length equals 18 residues. The CDR3 loop is CASSPGLAGQGGKNIQYF. CDR3 nucleotide sequence: TGTGCCAGCAGTCCGGGACTAGCGGGCCAAGGGGGCAAAAACATTCAGTACTTC.

The chain is built from TRBV6-5 and TRBJ2-5; D is ambiguous. Per the germline V gene, CDR1 is MNHEY and CDR2 is SVGAGI. The CDR3 covers 14 residues. Trimming pared 1 base from V and 5 bases from J, leaving 11 bases between. As DNA, the CDR3 is TGTGCCAGCAGTTACTATTCGGCGGTGGAGACCCAGTACTTC. This codes for CASSYYSAVETQYF.

The V and J genes are TRBV27 and TRBJ1-2; 12 nucleotides align to TRBD1. Germline V gives CDR1 MNHEY, CDR2 SMNVEV (reference sequence). V lost 6 bases and J lost 5; bases outside the gene matches: 7. This CDR3 contains 15 residues. The CDR3: CASRVGQGAHYGYTF. The CDR3 nucleotides read TGTGCCAGCAGGGTGGGACAGGGGGCGCATTATGGCTACACCTTC.

This chain connects TRBV7-2 to TRBJ2-5, with D unresolved. Germline-derived CDR1 and CDR2 are SGHTA and FQGNSA. The V and J ends lost 4 bases and 7 bases respectively, with 7 bases between them. The CDR3 length is 11 residues. The CDR3 nucleotides read TGTGCCAGCAGCTCGGGTGGGACCCAGTACTTC. This codes for CASSSGGTQYF.